These 26 T cell receptor beta chains originate from one sample sequenced in a study of shared clonotypes between healthy human individuals. Sequencing was performed with immunoSEQ multiplex PCR; in TCRdb, only in-frame clones are kept and a portion is missing. The sample lists 2.5 million or so clones, more than 90% occurring once. Sequencing input: naive CD4+ T cells sorted from blood. Subset indicated: CD45RA+ positively selected. The receptors were sampled from a man between 18 and 29 years old in good health.

The chain couples TRBV6-1 to TRBJ1-2; the D gene is possibly TRBD1 (5 bases). This CDR3 has 15 residues. Germline-derived CDR1 and CDR2 are MNHNS and SASEGT. The germline V and J ends were trimmed by 4 bases and 8 bases, with 20 bases remaining between them. The DNA for the CDR3 is TGTGCCAGCAGTGGAATGCTAACGGAGGGGCGCGGCTACACCTTC. Translated: CASSGMLTEGRGYTF.

The V call is TRBV6-1, the J call TRBJ1-4; D uncertain. The germline V gene has CDR1 MNHNS and CDR2 SASEGT. Trimming removed 6 bases from V and 8 bases from J, with 10 bases in between. The CDR3 is 12 residues long. The CDR3 sequence is CASRLSREKLFF. As DNA, the CDR3 is TGTGCCAGCAGGCTCTCCCGAGAAAAACTGTTTTTT.

The V gene is TRBV5-1, the J gene TRBJ2-1, with TRBD2 matching over 9 bases. CDR1 and CDR2 from the germline V gene are SGHRS and YFSETQ. Trimming took 4 bases from V and 4 from J; bases not matched to a gene: 9. CDR3 length: 16 amino acids. The CDR3 protein is CASSPGSSGKYNEQFF. For the CDR3, the DNA is TGCGCCAGCAGCCCAGGTTCTAGCGGGAAATACAATGAGCAGTTCTTC.

The CDR3 region is CASSLKPLYNEQFF. CDR3 in DNA: TGTGCCAGCAGCTTAAAACCACTTTACAATGAGCAGTTCTTC. The rearrangement uses TRBV7-2 and TRBJ2-1; D remains unclear. CDR1 SGHTA and CDR2 FQGNSA come from the germline V gene. Trimming removed 2 bases at V and 4 bases at J, with 9 bases between. The CDR3 covers 14 residues.

This chain joins TRBV7-2 and TRBJ2-7, with D perhaps matching TRBD2 (6 bases). Trimming removed 2 bases from V and 9 bases from J, with 20 bases in between. Germline CDR1 and CDR2: SGHTA and FQGNSA. There are 15 residues in the CDR3. As DNA, the CDR3 is TGTGCCAGCAGCTTACACCGGGACTCGCCCCCGGCGCAGTACTTC. The encoded protein is CASSLHRDSPPAQYF.

The chain uses TRBV6-5 and TRBJ2-1; a possible D gene is TRBD1 (6 bases). The CDR3 loop spans 15 amino acids. The germline V gene encodes CDR1 MNHEY and CDR2 SVGAGI. V dropped 0 bases and J dropped 8 bases, with 14 bases sitting between them. CDR3 sequence: CASSYSYQGFYEQFF. For the CDR3, the DNA is TGTGCCAGCAGTTACTCATACCAGGGGTTCTATGAGCAGTTCTTC.

This clone was counted a single time. The J gene is TRBJ2-3, the V gene TRBV7-6; 10 bases match TRBD2. With V trimmed by 5 bases and J by 3 bases, 8 bases remained unmatched. The V gene's germline CDR1 is SGHVS and CDR2 FNYEAQ. This CDR3 region has 16 residues. DNA for the CDR3: TGTGCCAGCAGCCAAGTAGCGGGGGGCAGGACAGATACGCAGTATTTT. Its translation: CASSQVAGGRTDTQYF.

The chain uses TRBV2 and TRBJ1-5; D not resolved. The CDR3 length is 16 residues. Germline V CDR1 and CDR2: SNHLY, FYNNEI. The V and J ends lost 7 bases and 1 base respectively, with 17 bases between them. The CDR3 DNA sequence: TGTGCCAGCAAACAGCGAGGACCCTTGAGCAATCAGCCCCAGCATTTT. Its protein is CASKQRGPLSNQPQHF. The full variable domain, rest sourced from reference TRBV2 and TRBJ1-5, is EPEVTQTPSHQVTQMGQEVILRCVPISNHLYFYWYRQILGQKVEFLVSFYNNEISEKSEIFDDQFSVERPDGSNFTLKIRSTKLEDSAMYFCASKQRGPLSNQPQHFGDGTRLSIL.

J is TRBJ2-7 and V is TRBV6-5; 9 bases map to TRBD1. The length of the CDR3 is 14 residues. Germline V lookup: CDR1 MNHEY, CDR2 SVGAGI. Losses at the gene ends were 6 bases for V and 3 bases for J; bases not matched to a gene: 6. In DNA form, the CDR3 reads TGTGCCAGCAGCACGGGACAGGGTAACTACGAGCAGTACTTC. It codes for CASSTGQGNYEQYF.

The V gene is TRBV11-2, the J gene TRBJ2-3; D is uncertain. The CDR3 has 12 residues. V dropped 5 bases and J dropped 4 bases, with 7 bases sitting between them. Per germline, CDR1 SGHAT and CDR2 FQNNGV. CDR3 sequence: CASSRAPDTQYF. The DNA for the CDR3 is TGTGCCAGCAGCCGCGCCCCAGATACGCAGTATTTT.

The chain uses TRBV5-6 and TRBJ2-6; unclear D gene. Trimming removed 5 bases from V and 1 base from J, with 22 bases in between. CDR1 is SGHDT and CDR2 is YYEEEE in the germline V gene. The CDR3 is made up of 19 amino acids. The DNA of the CDR3 is TGTGCCAGCAGTCTTCTCGGGTTTAACTACCGTTCTGGGGCCAACGTCCTGACTTTC. It codes for CASSLLGFNYRSGANVLTF. The full variable domain, rest sourced from reference TRBV5-6 and TRBJ2-6, is DAGVTQSPTHLIKTRGQQVTLRCSPKSGHDTVSWYQQALGQGPQFIFQYYEEEERQRGNFPDRFSGHQFPNYSSELNVNALLLGDSALYLCASSLLGFNYRSGANVLTFGAGSRLTVL.

The J gene is TRBJ2-3, the V gene TRBV28; 9 bases line up with TRBD2. Germline V CDR1 and CDR2: MDHEN, SYDVKM. The CDR3 is made up of 12 amino acids. After removal of 11 bases from V and 4 bases from J, the junction contained 4 bases not matched to a gene. The CDR3 DNA sequence: TGTGCCCTTGCGGGAGGGGCAGATACGCAGTATTTT. Protein sequence: CALAGGADTQYF.

The V gene is TRBV5-1, the J gene TRBJ2-3; TRBD2 aligns across 9 bases. Germline-derived CDR1 and CDR2 are SGHRS and YFSETQ. V lost 4 bases to trimming and J lost 2 bases; unmatched junction nucleotides: 5. This CDR3 has 15 amino acids. DNA of the CDR3: TGCGCCAGCAGCCGCAGCGGGGGGAACACAGATACGCAGTATTTT. It codes for CASSRSGGNTDTQYF.

V is TRBV6-1 and J is TRBJ2-2; weak D call: TRBD2 (5 bases). The V gene's germline CDR1 is MNHNS and CDR2 SASEGT. The CDR3 loop spans 15 amino acids. V was trimmed by 3 bases and J by 5 bases, leaving 13 bases between them. This CDR3 is CASSERASGTGELFF. CDR3 in DNA: TGTGCCAGCAGTGAGAGGGCCTCGGGGACCGGGGAGCTGTTTTTT.

This chain links TRBV7-2 with TRBJ1-2; maybe TRBD1 (6 bases). The CDR3 has 16 amino acids. The germline gives CDR1 SGHTA, CDR2 FQGNSA. V was trimmed by 1 base and J by 0 bases, leaving 12 bases between them. Written as DNA, the CDR3 is TGTGCCAGCAGCTTAGGGGGGCCCGTAGCTAACTATGGCTACACCTTC. It codes for CASSLGGPVANYGYTF.

Regarding this clone: Other DNA sequences of this sample code for an identical CDR3. The chain links TRBV28 to TRBJ1-5, with TRBD1 identical over 8 bases. V lost 6 bases, J lost 3 bases, and 4 bases stayed unmatched. The germline gives CDR1 MDHEN, CDR2 SYDVKM. This CDR3 region has 14 residues. The CDR3 DNA follows: TGTGCCAGCAGGGGGACAGGTTCCAATCAGCCCCAGCATTTT. Its protein is CASRGTGSNQPQHF.

On this clone itself: Germline and junction disagree at one end, which may indicate a read error. The chain uses TRBV11-2 and TRBJ1-1, with 7 bases matching TRBD1. This CDR3 has 17 amino acids. CDR1 is SGHAT and CDR2 is FQNNGV in the germline V gene. The CDR3 nucleotides are TGTGCCAGCAGCTTAGATGGTAGACAGGGAATGAACACTGAAGCCTTCTTT. This gives the protein CASSLDGRQGMNTEAFF.

CDR3 loop: CASSLGTGGNNYGYTF. The CDR3 region has the DNA TGTGCCAGCAGCTTGGGGACAGGGGGCAATAACTATGGCTACACCTTC. This chain connects TRBV5-4 to TRBJ1-2, with 11 positions matching TRBD1. CDR1 is SGHNT, CDR2 YYREEE, per germline (reference sequence). V lost 0 bases to trimming and J lost 1 base; unmatched junction nucleotides: 2. The CDR3 spans 16 residues.

A remark on this clone: The sample contains more than one DNA sequence encoding this CDR3. This chain uses TRBV11-3 with TRBJ2-3; TRBD1 aligns across 7 bases. The CDR3 is made up of 14 amino acids. V was pared by 3 bases and J by 2 bases, with 2 bases of the junction left unmatched. Germline assignment: CDR1 SGHNT and CDR2 YENEEA. CDR3 amino acids: CASSLTGTTDTQYF. Written as DNA, the CDR3 is TGTGCCAGCAGCTTGACAGGGACCACAGATACGCAGTATTTT.

Regarding this clone: The same CDR3 arises from other DNA sequences in this sample as well. The gene calls are TRBV5-1 and TRBJ1-5; D is uncertain. CDR3 length equals 14 residues. The V and J ends lost 5 bases and 0 bases respectively, with 9 bases between them. Germline loops: CDR1 SGHRS, CDR2 YFSETQ. CDR3 nucleotide sequence: TGCGCCAGCAGGCCCGGAGATAGCAATCAGCCCCAGCATTTT. It encodes CASRPGDSNQPQHF.

V usage is TRBV2 and J usage is TRBJ1-6, with no clear D. From germline, CDR1 is SNHLY and CDR2 FYNNEI. CDR3 length: 16 residues. V dropped 0 bases and J dropped 8 bases, with 14 bases sitting between them. The CDR3 here is CASSEALPGRDSPLHF. DNA of the CDR3: TGTGCCAGCAGTGAAGCGCTGCCGGGAAGGGATTCACCCCTCCACTTT.

The chain carries TRBV11-2 and TRBJ1-1, with D maybe TRBD1 (5 bases). Between the trimmed V and J ends, which lost 1 base and 0 bases, there was a span of 9 bases. Germline V gene sequence: CDR1 SGHAT, CDR2 FQNNGV. This CDR3 has 15 amino acids. CDR3 sequence (DNA): TGTGCCAGCAGCTTAGCCCAGGGACTGAACACTGAAGCTTTCTTT. This translates into CASSLAQGLNTEAFF.

This chain connects TRBV19 to TRBJ1-1; D gene uncertain. Deletions cut 5 bases from V and 1 base from J, with 8 bases between. CDR3 length: 13 residues. The V gene's germline CDR1 is LNHDA and CDR2 SQIVND (reference sequence). This CDR3 is CASSWEENTEAFF. CDR3 coding DNA: TGTGCCAGTAGTTGGGAGGAGAACACTGAAGCTTTCTTT.

The chain joins TRBV5-1 to TRBJ2-2; D is ambiguous. Trimming removed 0 bases at V and 2 bases at J, with 11 bases between. Germline V gene data show CDR1 as SGHRS and CDR2 as YFSETQ. CDR3 length: 16 amino acids. Here the CDR3 reads CASSLAPTLNTGELFF. For the CDR3, the DNA is TGCGCCAGCAGCTTGGCACCAACCCTTAACACCGGGGAGCTGTTTTTT.

V usage is TRBV18 and J usage is TRBJ2-6; D not resolved. The CDR3 sequence is 15 residues long. In germline, CDR1 is KGHSH, CDR2 LQKENI. The V end was cut by 2 bases, the J end by 0 bases, with 5 bases between. The chain's CDR3 is CASSPVASGANVLTF. DNA of the CDR3: TGTGCCAGCTCACCAGTGGCCTCTGGGGCCAACGTCCTGACTTTC.

This chain joins TRBV5-1 and TRBJ1-2; 8 bases align to TRBD1. This CDR3 spans 13 amino acids. The junction had 3 bases not matched to a gene; V was cut back by 2 bases and J by 6 bases. Germline CDR1 and CDR2: SGHRS and YFSETQ. This CDR3 reads CASSFGQGNGYTF. The DNA for the CDR3 is TGCGCCAGCAGCTTCGGACAGGGAAATGGCTACACCTTC.